This T cell receptor (beta chain) was identified in a study of a mutant IDH1 vaccine in newly diagnosed glioma. The time point is: week 35, safety follow-up. Mutant IDH1 20-mer peptide, at 300 ug, made up each vaccine dose, with topical imiquimod. The length of the CDR3 is 15 residues. CDR1 and CDR2 (germline): SGHAT, FQNNGV. Losses at the gene ends were 4 bases for V and 5 bases for J; bases not matched to a gene: 10. This clone was seen only once. Its antigen is unidentified. TCRdb's copy holds only in-frame clones and misses some; the assay was immunoSEQ multiplex PCR. Of around 40,000 clones listed, 85% to 90% were seen once; the top ten hold approximately 1.5%.

The sequences come from PBMCs, collected from a glioma patient whose treatment included an IDH1 peptide vaccine. The chain couples TRBV11-2 to TRBJ1-2, with 7 bases identical to TRBD1. This receptor was obtained from a man aged 40-49 years with glioma. The CDR3 nucleotides read TGTGCCAGCAGCTATAGCGACAGGGTGGGGTATGGCTACACCTTC. This gives the protein CASSYSDRVGYGYTF.